This T cell receptor beta chain was profiled in a study of T-cell reconstitution after alpha-beta-depleted transplantation in children. Study-wide results and caveats: T-cell numbers and diversity one year post-transplant derived largely from freshly generated T cells. The study traced high day-60 TCRbeta diversity in some patients to surviving recipient T cells and thymic progenitors.

The library targeted TCRbeta and was prepared with unique molecular identifiers. TCRdb reprocessed the PCR reads with MiXCR, giving one entry per CDR3 protein. The sample holds about 170,000 distinct CDR3 sequences; 8.5% to 14% are singletons and the top ten take over 10%. With regard to this clonotype: Its specificity is not known.

The TCR sequence derives from a boy aged 2 to 10 with acute myeloid leukemia, due to receive a stem cell transplant. The sample consisted of PBMCs, taken before TCRalphabeta/CD19-depleted stem cell transplant.

The CDR3: CSARDSRLAPYNSPLHF. In DNA form, the CDR3 reads TGCAGTGCTAGAGACTCCCGGCTGGCACCTTATAATTCACCCCTCCACTTT. The chain recombines TRBV20-1 with TRBJ1-6, with D hard to call. The germline V gene encodes CDR1 DFQATT and CDR2 SNEGSKA (reference sequence). Trimming removed 0 bases at V and 4 bases at J, with 16 bases between. This CDR3 is 17 amino acids long.